These 19 T cell receptor beta chains came from one sample sequenced in a study of blood T cell repertoires in COVID-19. Data came from immunoSEQ multiplex PCR; TCRdb stores just in-frame clones and leaves some out. In the table there are 210,000 or so clones, approximately 80% of which are singletons. Sequencing was carried out using PBMCs or T cells enriched from blood (not recorded which). The receptors originated from a man aged 30 to 39 with acute COVID-19.

The CDR3 here is CASGLSGSETQYF. The CDR3 DNA is TGTGCTAGTGGTTTGTCAGGGTCGGAGACCCAGTACTTC. The chain joins TRBV12-5 to TRBJ2-5; tentatively, D is TRBD1 (5 bases). Germline CDR1 reads LGHNT; CDR2 reads FRNRAP. The CDR3 runs 13 residues. Trimming pared 2 bases from V and 5 bases from J, leaving 9 bases between.

The chain combines TRBV9 with TRBJ2-7; 7 bases are a match to TRBD2. V lost 0 bases and J lost 7; bases outside the gene matches: 7. This CDR3 is 14 amino acids long. The germline V gene has CDR1 SGDLS and CDR2 YYNGEE. CDR3: CASSVAGGLGEQYF. CDR3 sequence (DNA): TGTGCCAGCAGCGTAGCGGGAGGACTGGGAGAGCAGTACTTC.

The chain is built from TRBV3-1 (or the pseudogene TRBV3-2) and TRBJ1-5; no definite D call. The V gene's germline CDR1 is LGHDT and CDR2 YNNKEL (reference sequence). CDR3 size: 13 residues. The V end lost 2 bases, the J end lost 8 bases, and 10 bases lay between the germline ends. The CDR3 nucleotides read TGTGCCAGCAGCCAAACCCCGGGGAAGCCCCAGCATTTT. Protein product: CASSQTPGKPQHF.

The J gene is TRBJ1-2, the V gene TRBV5-4, with 11 nucleotides matching TRBD1. The length of the CDR3 is 12 residues. Germline lookup yields CDR1 SGHNT and CDR2 YYREEE (reference sequence). The V segment lost 3 bases and the J segment 12 bases; nucleotides outside the gene matches: 4. The CDR3 nucleotides are TGTGCCAGCAGCTGGGGACAGGGGGAACACACCTTC. It yields the protein CASSWGQGEHTF.

This clone appeared once. V usage is TRBV30 and J usage is TRBJ2-2; D remains ambiguous. This CDR3 has 15 residues. Trimming left V 3 bases short and J 1 base short, with 12 bases between. Germline CDR1 is GTSNPN and CDR2 is SVGIG (reference sequence). The CDR3 bases are TGTGCCTGGAGCCCCCTGTCGGGGAACACCGGGGAGCTGTTTTTT. Its protein product is CAWSPLSGNTGELFF.

The gene calls are TRBV11-3 and TRBJ2-3; D is perhaps TRBD2 (5 bases). Trimming left V 0 bases short and J 11 bases short, with 9 bases between. Germline V gene sequence: CDR1 SGHNT, CDR2 YENEEA. This CDR3 contains 12 residues. The CDR3 region has the DNA TGTGCCAGCAGCTTAGATTCGGAGGAGCAGTATTTT. Protein: CASSLDSEEQYF.

This chain connects TRBV7-6 to TRBJ2-1; 7 bases are shared with TRBD2. This CDR3 has 15 residues. The germline V gene encodes CDR1 SGHVS and CDR2 FNYEAQ. The V and J ends lost 3 bases and 5 bases, in that order; junction bases with no gene match: 7. The CDR3 is CASSLSGVPNNEQFF. The CDR3, as DNA: TGTGCCAGCAGCTTGAGCGGGGTACCGAACAATGAGCAGTTCTTC. Using reference TRBV7-6 and TRBJ2-1 for the parts outside the CDR3, the full variable domain is GAGVSQSPRYKVTKRGQDVALRCDPISGHVSLYWYRQALGQGPEFLTYFNYEAQQDKSGLPNDRFSAERPEGSISTLTIQRTEQRDSAMYRCASSLSGVPNNEQFFGPGTRLTVL.

The chain couples TRBV24-1 to TRBJ2-1; 7 bases line up with TRBD1. V lost 5 bases, J lost 1 base, and 4 bases stayed unmatched. Germline V gene sequence: CDR1 KGHDR, CDR2 SFDVKD. The CDR3 has 15 amino acids. The CDR3 here is CATSGTGASYNEQFF. The CDR3 nucleotides read TGTGCCACCAGTGGCACAGGGGCTTCCTACAATGAGCAGTTCTTC.

This clone was counted once. The J gene is TRBJ2-2, the V gene TRBV9, with D perhaps matching TRBD1 (5 bases). Germline CDR1 and CDR2: SGDLS and YYNGEE. The V end lost 2 bases, the J end lost 0 bases, and 11 bases lay between the germline ends. The CDR3 is 16 amino acids. The CDR3 bases are TGTGCCAGCAGCGTCCCACAGGATACGAACACCGGGGAGCTGTTTTTT. Its translation: CASSVPQDTNTGELFF.

This clone showed up just a few times. The chain combines TRBV14 with TRBJ2-7, with D possibly being TRBD2 (5 bases). The CDR3 loop spans 16 amino acids. CDR1 SGHDN and CDR2 FVKESK come from the germline V gene. Trimming removed 0 bases at V and 4 bases at J, with 16 bases between. CDR3 amino acids: CASSQEVSRRAYEQYF. The CDR3 DNA reads as TGTGCCAGCAGCCAAGAAGTGAGTCGGCGGGCGTACGAGCAGTACTTC.

A single count supports this clone. The V call is TRBV4-2, the J call TRBJ2-7; 7 bases are shared with TRBD1. Germline values: CDR1 LGHNA, CDR2 YNFKEQ. This CDR3 contains 17 residues. V was pared by 0 bases and J by 6 bases, with 14 bases of the junction left unmatched. CDR3 DNA sequence: TGTGCCAGCAGCCAAGATGGGGGAGAGGGGGCTTTTTCCGAGCAGTACTTC. It codes for CASSQDGGEGAFSEQYF.

Notes on this clone: The sample contains more than one DNA sequence encoding this CDR3. V gene TRBV5-1 combines with J gene TRBJ1-2; 9 nucleotides line up with TRBD1. J was trimmed by 4 bases and V by 4 bases; bases with no gene match: 5. This CDR3 contains 14 residues. The germline V gene has CDR1 SGHRS and CDR2 YFSETQ. The CDR3 region has the DNA TGCGCCAGCAGCCCGGGACAGGGAAGCTATGGCTACACCTTC. Translating it yields CASSPGQGSYGYTF.

Comment on this clone: Germline is not matched at one junction end, which may reflect a read error. Other DNA sequences in this specimen translate into the identical CDR3. The chain joins TRBV19 to TRBJ1-4; 9 bases map to TRBD1. The CDR3 covers 15 residues. Germline V CDR1 and CDR2: LNHDA, SQIVND (reference sequence). DNA for the CDR3: TGCGCCAGTAGTATGCCGGGACAGGGAAGTGAAAAACTGTTTTTT. It is translated as CASSMPGQGSEKLFF.

The V gene is TRBV6-6, the J gene TRBJ2-1; 11 bases map to TRBD2. Germline CDR1 reads MNHNY; CDR2 reads SVGAGI (reference sequence). J lost 5 bases, V lost 5 bases, and 5 bases had no gene match. The CDR3 contains 15 residues. In DNA form, the CDR3 reads TGTGCCAGCAGTCCGTTAGCGGGGGGGCACAATGAGCAGTTCTTC. Translated, it gives CASSPLAGGHNEQFF.

This rearrangement joins TRBV12-2 to TRBJ2-2; no DNA check was done on the table's D call, TRBD1. TRBV12-2 is shown as a pseudogene. CDR3 length: 14 amino acids. The CDR3 loop is CASRLATGPGELFF. Written as DNA, the CDR3 is TGTGCAAGTCGCTTAGCAACAGGGCCCGGGGAGCTGTTTTTT.

The genes are TRBV2 and TRBJ1-5; 7 bases are a match to TRBD1. In germline, CDR1 is SNHLY, CDR2 FYNNEI. The CDR3 is 15 residues long. Losses at the gene ends were 5 bases for V and 3 bases for J; bases not matched to a gene: 7. CDR3 protein: CASSSNRGFNQPQHF. The DNA of the CDR3 is TGTGCCAGCAGTAGCAACAGGGGCTTCAATCAGCCCCAGCATTTT.

This chain uses TRBV6-5 with TRBJ2-7, with 10 bases lining up with TRBD1. Germline values: CDR1 MNHEY, CDR2 SVGAGI. Trimming removed 6 bases from V and 3 bases from J; junction bases left unmatched: 5. CDR3 length: 14 amino acids. The CDR3 here is CASRTDRGVYEQYF. CDR3 coding DNA: TGTGCCAGCAGGACGGACAGGGGGGTCTACGAGCAGTACTTC.

This clone was found once. The chain uses TRBV4-2 and TRBJ2-5; TRBD2 might be the D (6 bases). Trimming took 3 bases from V and 5 from J, leaving 19 bases between them. The V gene's germline CDR1 is LGHNA and CDR2 YNFKEQ. The CDR3 extends over 16 amino acids. CDR3 sequence: CASSHTSGEDMETQYF. As DNA, the CDR3 is TGTGCCAGCAGCCACACGTCGGGGGAAGATATGGAGACCCAGTACTTC.

This clone was seen just once. The chain combines TRBV7-9 with TRBJ2-7; TRBD2 agrees at 9 bases. The CDR3 loop spans 16 amino acids. The V gene end was trimmed by 8 bases and the J gene end by 2 bases; junction bases not matched to a gene: 13. Germline V gives CDR1 SEHNR, CDR2 FQNEAQ (reference sequence). CDR3 coding DNA: TGTGCCAGCGCCGTCCGGGGGACTAGCTTCACCTACGAGCAGTACTTC. This gives the protein CASAVRGTSFTYEQYF.